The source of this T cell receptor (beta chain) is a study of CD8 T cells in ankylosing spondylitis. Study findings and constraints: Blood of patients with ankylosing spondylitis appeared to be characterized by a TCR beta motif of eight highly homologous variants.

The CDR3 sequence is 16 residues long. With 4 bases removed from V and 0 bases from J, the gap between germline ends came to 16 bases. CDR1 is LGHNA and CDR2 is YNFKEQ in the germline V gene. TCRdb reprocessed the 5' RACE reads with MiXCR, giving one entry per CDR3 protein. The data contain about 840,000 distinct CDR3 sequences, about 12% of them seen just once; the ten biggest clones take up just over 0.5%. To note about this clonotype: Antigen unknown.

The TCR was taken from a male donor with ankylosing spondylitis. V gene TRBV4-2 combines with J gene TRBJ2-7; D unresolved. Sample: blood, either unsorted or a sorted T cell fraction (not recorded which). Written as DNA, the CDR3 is TGTGCCAGCAGCCTCGGGCACGCCTACTCCTCCTACGAGCAGTACTTC. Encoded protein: CASSLGHAYSSYEQYF.